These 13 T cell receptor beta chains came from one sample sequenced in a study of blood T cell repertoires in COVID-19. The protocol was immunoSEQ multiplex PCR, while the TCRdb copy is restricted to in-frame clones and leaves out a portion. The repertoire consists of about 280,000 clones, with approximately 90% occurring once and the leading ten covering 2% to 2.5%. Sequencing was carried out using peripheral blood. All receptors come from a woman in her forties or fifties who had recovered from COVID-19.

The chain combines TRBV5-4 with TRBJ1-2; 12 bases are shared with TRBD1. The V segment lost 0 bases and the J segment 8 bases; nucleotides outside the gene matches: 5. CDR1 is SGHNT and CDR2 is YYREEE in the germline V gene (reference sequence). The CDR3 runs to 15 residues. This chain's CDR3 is CASSLVGTGGGGYTF. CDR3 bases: TGTGCCAGCAGCTTGGTCGGGACAGGGGGCGGCGGCTACACCTTC.

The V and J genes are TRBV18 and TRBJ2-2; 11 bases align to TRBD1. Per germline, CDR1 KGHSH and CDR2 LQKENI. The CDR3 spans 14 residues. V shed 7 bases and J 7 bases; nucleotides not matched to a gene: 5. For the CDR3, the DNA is TGTGCCAGCTATGGACAGGGGGCTGGCGGGGAGCTGTTTTTT. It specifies CASYGQGAGGELFF. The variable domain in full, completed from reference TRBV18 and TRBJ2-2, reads NAGVMQNPRHLVRRRGQEARLRCSPMKGHSHVYWYRQLPEEGLKFMVYLQKENIIDESGMPKERFSAEFPKEGPSILRIQQVVRGDSAAYFCASYGQGAGGELFFGEGSRLTVL.

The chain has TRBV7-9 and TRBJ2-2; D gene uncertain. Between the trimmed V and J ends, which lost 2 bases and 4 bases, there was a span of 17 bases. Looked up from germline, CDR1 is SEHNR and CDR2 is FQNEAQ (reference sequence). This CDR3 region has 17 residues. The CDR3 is CASSLPKLGRPTGELFF. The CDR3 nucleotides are TGTGCCAGCAGCTTACCGAAACTTGGTCGCCCCACCGGGGAGCTGTTTTTT.

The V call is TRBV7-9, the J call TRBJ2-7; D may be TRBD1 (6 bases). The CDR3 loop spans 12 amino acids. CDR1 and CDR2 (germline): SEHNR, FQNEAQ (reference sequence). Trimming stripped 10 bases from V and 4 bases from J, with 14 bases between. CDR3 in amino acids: CATVEQGYEQYF. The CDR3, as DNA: TGTGCCACCGTGGAACAGGGTTACGAGCAGTACTTC.

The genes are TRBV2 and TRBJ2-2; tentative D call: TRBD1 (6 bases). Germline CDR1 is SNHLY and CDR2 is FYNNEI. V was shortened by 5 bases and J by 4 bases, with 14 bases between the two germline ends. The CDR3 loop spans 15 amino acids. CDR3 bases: TGTGCCAGCAGTACAGGGTATTGGGGCACCGGGGAGCTGTTTTTT. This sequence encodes CASSTGYWGTGELFF.

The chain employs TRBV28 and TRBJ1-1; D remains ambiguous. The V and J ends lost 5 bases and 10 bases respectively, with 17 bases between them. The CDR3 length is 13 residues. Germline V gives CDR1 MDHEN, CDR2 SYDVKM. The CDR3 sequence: CASSLGRLPRAFF. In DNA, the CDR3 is TGTGCCAGCAGTCTCGGTCGACTCCCCAGAGCTTTCTTT.

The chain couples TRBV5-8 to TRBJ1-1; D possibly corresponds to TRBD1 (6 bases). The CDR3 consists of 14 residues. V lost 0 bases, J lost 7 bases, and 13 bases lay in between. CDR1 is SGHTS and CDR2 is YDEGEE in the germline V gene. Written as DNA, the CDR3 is TGTGCCAGCAGCTTGGAGGACAGTGGTGATGAAGCTTTCTTT. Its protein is CASSLEDSGDEAFF.

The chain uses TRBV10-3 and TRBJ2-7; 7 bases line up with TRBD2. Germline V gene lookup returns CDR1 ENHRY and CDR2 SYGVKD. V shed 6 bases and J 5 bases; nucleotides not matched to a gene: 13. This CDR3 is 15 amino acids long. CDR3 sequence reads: CAIRGDAAGEDEQYF. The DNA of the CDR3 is TGTGCCATCAGGGGGGATGCGGCGGGAGAGGACGAGCAGTACTTC.

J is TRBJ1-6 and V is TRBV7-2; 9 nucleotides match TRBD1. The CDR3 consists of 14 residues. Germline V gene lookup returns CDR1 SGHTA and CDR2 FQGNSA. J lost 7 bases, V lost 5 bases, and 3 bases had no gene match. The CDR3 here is CASSKGTGNSPLHF. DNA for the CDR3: TGTGCCAGCAGCAAAGGGACAGGGAATTCACCCCTCCACTTT.

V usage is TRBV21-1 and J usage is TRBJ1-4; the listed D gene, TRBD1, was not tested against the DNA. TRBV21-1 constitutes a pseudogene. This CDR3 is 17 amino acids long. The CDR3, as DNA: TGTGCCAGCAGCAAAGGGAGGTGGACAGGGGGCAATGAAAAACTGTTTTTT. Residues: CASSKGRWTGGNEKLFF.

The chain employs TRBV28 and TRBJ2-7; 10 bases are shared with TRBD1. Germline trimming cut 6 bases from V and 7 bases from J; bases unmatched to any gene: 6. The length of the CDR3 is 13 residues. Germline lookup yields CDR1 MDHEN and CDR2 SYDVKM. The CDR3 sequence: CASRRQGAYEQYF. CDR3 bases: TGTGCCAGCAGACGACAGGGGGCGTATGAGCAGTACTTC.

The CDR3 coding sequence is TGTGCCAGCAGTGAGAGGACAGGGGGCAAAATTACCCCCTACGAGCAGTACTTC. It yields the protein CASSERTGGKITPYEQYF. V is TRBV6-1 and J is TRBJ2-7, with 11 bases aligning to TRBD1. After removal of 3 bases from V and 2 bases from J, the junction contained 12 bases not matched to a gene. This CDR3 is 18 amino acids long. Germline V gene lookup returns CDR1 MNHNS and CDR2 SASEGT.

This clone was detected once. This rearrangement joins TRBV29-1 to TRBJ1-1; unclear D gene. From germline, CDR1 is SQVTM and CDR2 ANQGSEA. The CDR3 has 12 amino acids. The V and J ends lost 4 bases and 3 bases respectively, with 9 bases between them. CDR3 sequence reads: CSVVSPDTEAFF. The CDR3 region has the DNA TGCAGCGTTGTTTCCCCCGACACTGAAGCTTTCTTT.